The clone carrying this T cell receptor (beta chain) occurred once. Its antigen remains unidentified. The data belong to a study of T cell repertoires in cytomegalovirus infection. At the level of the study: Public TCR beta signature analysis indicated the presence of both CMV infection and matching HLA type.

V was clipped by 8 bases and J by 1 base; unmatched bases: 7. Germline CDR1 is DFQATT and CDR2 is SNEGSKA (reference sequence). The CDR3 runs 14 residues. Whole-study results and caveats: Clonotypes of TCR beta that were HLA-C-restricted and CMV-specific dominated the ex vivo response. Of the TCR beta families, the public ones yielded a cumulative frequency that identified carriers of CMV plus the relevant HLA.

TCRdb recomputed calls from the reads with MiXCR, one row per CDR3 protein. Among hundreds of thousands of distinct CDR3 sequences listed, roughly 42% were seen once. This receptor was obtained from a human donor in good health (CMV status not recorded). Some clones in this sample may be carry-over from other donors' samples. This specimen was cultured PBMCs, taken from culture after CMV antigen stimulation. This sequence joins TRBV20-1 and TRBJ2-5; 10 bases are a match to TRBD2. CDR3 amino acids: CSSRTSGFQETQYF. DNA of the CDR3: TGCAGTTCACGGACTAGCGGATTCCAAGAGACCCAGTACTTC.